A single sample is the source of the 31 T cell receptor beta chains below, sequenced in a study of blood T cell repertoires in COVID-19. Assay: immunoSEQ multiplex PCR; the TCRdb copy retains only in-frame clones and omits some. The table records about 220,000 clones, about nine tenths of them present only once. Input material: PBMCs or T cells enriched from blood (not recorded which). Receptors originate from a woman in her forties with acute COVID-19.

The chain joins TRBV24-1 to TRBJ2-1; D possibly corresponds to TRBD2 (5 bases). The germline CDR1 and CDR2 sequences are KGHDR and SFDVKD. The V end was cut by 7 bases, the J end by 8 bases, with 11 bases between. The CDR3 length is 12 residues. The CDR3 loop reads CATSSLGDEQFF. CDR3 bases: TGTGCCACCAGCTCTCTCGGGGATGAGCAGTTCTTC.

This sequence joins TRBV3-1 (or the pseudogene TRBV3-2) and TRBJ2-6; TRBD1 matches at 7 bases. Germline V lookup: CDR1 LGHDT, CDR2 YNNKEL (reference sequence). The CDR3 spans 17 residues. The junction had 9 bases not matched to a gene; V was cut back by 4 bases and J by 3 bases. The CDR3 DNA reads TGTGCCAGCAGCCCCCTCCACAGGGGCGGTGGGGCCAACGTCCTGACTTTC. The encoded protein is CASSPLHRGGGANVLTF.

The V gene is TRBV4-1, the J gene TRBJ2-2, with 9 bases identical to TRBD1. Per germline, CDR1 MGHRA and CDR2 YSYEKL. The CDR3 spans 16 residues. With 5 bases clipped from V and 0 bases from J, the junction kept 4 bases outside the gene matches. CDR3 DNA sequence: TGCGCCAGCAGCTTCAGGACAGGGGCGAACACCGGGGAGCTGTTTTTT. Amino acids: CASSFRTGANTGELFF.

CDR3 protein: CASSLASTQPQHF. DNA for the CDR3: TGTGCCAGCAGTTTAGCGAGTACCCAGCCCCAGCATTTT. This chain links TRBV12-3 or TRBV12-4 with TRBJ1-5, with no clear D. This CDR3 has 13 amino acids. V shed 0 bases and J shed 7 bases, with 7 bases lying between them.

This chain links TRBV27 with TRBJ1-1; TRBD1 agrees at 11 bases. The CDR3 loop spans 15 amino acids. V shed 5 bases and J 4 bases; nucleotides not matched to a gene: 6. Per germline, CDR1 MNHEY and CDR2 SMNVEV (reference sequence). The CDR3 coding sequence is TGTGCCAGCAGTCTAGGGACAGGGGGGTCCACTGAAGCTTTCTTT. Encoded protein: CASSLGTGGSTEAFF.

The sample holds one count of this clone. The chain carries TRBV7-9 and TRBJ2-3; D is perhaps TRBD2 (6 bases). CDR3 length equals 16 residues. Trimming removed 4 bases at V and 2 bases at J, with 16 bases between. Germline CDR1 and CDR2: SEHNR and FQNEAQ (reference sequence). The CDR3 nucleotides read TGTGCCAGCAGCTCCCCCGCGCGGGGCGTCACAGATACGCAGTATTTT. Its translation is CASSSPARGVTDTQYF.

V and J are TRBV3-1 (or the pseudogene TRBV3-2) and TRBJ1-6; D not resolved. This CDR3 is built from 15 residues. Trimming pared 2 bases from V and 10 bases from J, leaving 15 bases between. Germline V gene data show CDR1 as LGHDT and CDR2 as YNNKEL (reference sequence). The CDR3 nucleotides read TGTGCCAGCAGCCAACGGGAGGCCCCCTACTCACCCCTCCACTTT. Its translation is CASSQREAPYSPLHF.

The rearrangement uses TRBV2 and TRBJ2-1, with D unresolved. V dropped 7 bases and J dropped 9 bases, with 10 bases sitting between them. In germline, CDR1 is SNHLY, CDR2 FYNNEI. This CDR3 has 11 amino acids. As DNA, the CDR3 is TGTGCCAGCATGGAGTCCGGTGAGCAGTTCTTC. Translation: CASMESGEQFF.

The genes are TRBV27 and TRBJ1-1; a possible D gene is TRBD1 (6 bases). The CDR3 is made up of 18 amino acids. Trimming took off 2 bases at V and 2 bases at J, with 21 bases between the two ends. Germline loops: CDR1 MNHEY, CDR2 SMNVEV (reference sequence). The CDR3 bases are TGTGCCAGCAGTTTAATCCGGGGACCCAGGGGCATTAACACTGAAGCTTTCTTT. Amino acids: CASSLIRGPRGINTEAFF.

In this sample, this clone turned up a few times. The CDR3 here is CASSLARTLCNQPQHF. CDR3 coding DNA: TGTGCCAGCAGCTTAGCCAGGACACTTTGCAATCAGCCCCAGCATTTT. This rearrangement joins TRBV7-6 to TRBJ1-5; D may be TRBD1 (5 bases). The V end was cut by 0 bases, the J end by 2 bases, with 11 bases between. The CDR3 runs to 16 residues. CDR1 is SGHVS, CDR2 FNYEAQ, per germline.

This chain connects TRBV4-3 to TRBJ1-1, with a possible D match to TRBD1 (5 bases). Germline V gene sequence: CDR1 LGHNA, CDR2 YSLEER. Trimming took off 0 bases at V and 6 bases at J, with 17 bases between the two ends. The CDR3 length is 16 residues. The CDR3: CASSQDGPGVRAEAFF. The CDR3 coding sequence is TGCGCCAGCAGCCAAGATGGGCCGGGGGTGAGGGCTGAAGCTTTCTTT.

This sequence joins TRBV25-1 and TRBJ2-3, with 8 bases aligning to TRBD2. Germline V gives CDR1 MGHDK, CDR2 SYGVNS. Trimming took 3 bases from V and 5 from J; bases not matched to a gene: 7. This CDR3 contains 15 residues. The CDR3 region has the DNA TGTGCCAGCAGTGATCTAGGAGCGGGGGTAGATACGCAGTATTTT. Translating gives CASSDLGAGVDTQYF.

V usage is TRBV5-1 and J usage is TRBJ1-1, with D possibly matching TRBD1 (5 bases). Germline V lookup: CDR1 SGHRS, CDR2 YFSETQ. With 4 bases removed from V and 2 bases from J, the gap between germline ends came to 15 bases. The CDR3 has 15 amino acids. The DNA for the CDR3 is TGCGCCAGCAGCAGCCAGGGTGGAGCAAACACTGAAGCTTTCTTT. As protein: CASSSQGGANTEAFF.

This chain joins TRBV27 and TRBJ2-3; TRBD1 agrees at 8 bases. V gave up 3 bases and J gave up 3 bases; unmatched junction bases: 5. The CDR3 covers 15 residues. Germline V gene data show CDR1 as MNHEY and CDR2 as SMNVEV (reference sequence). CDR3: CASSFQGAKTDTQYF. As DNA, the CDR3 is TGTGCCAGCAGTTTCCAGGGGGCAAAGACAGATACGCAGTATTTT.

The rearrangement joins TRBV29-1 to TRBJ2-5; D possibly corresponds to TRBD1 (6 bases). CDR1 SQVTM and CDR2 ANQGSEA come from the germline V gene. V lost 2 bases and J lost 3, with 13 bases in between. CDR3 length: 14 amino acids. The CDR3 loop reads CSVELVGQKETQYF. The CDR3 region has the DNA TGCAGCGTTGAATTAGTTGGACAGAAAGAGACCCAGTACTTC.

This clone was seen just once. The chain recombines TRBV27 with TRBJ1-2; D is perhaps TRBD1 (6 bases). The germline gives CDR1 MNHEY, CDR2 SMNVEV (reference sequence). V lost 4 bases, J lost 4 bases, and 16 bases lay in between. The CDR3 covers 15 residues. The CDR3 reads CASSSPAVGAYGYTF. CDR3 DNA: TGTGCCAGCAGTTCTCCCGCAGTGGGGGCCTATGGCTACACCTTC.

The chain uses TRBV12-3 or TRBV12-4 and TRBJ1-2, with D unclear. CDR3 length equals 13 residues. V lost 2 bases, J lost 4 bases, and 8 bases lay in between. As DNA, the CDR3 is TGTGCCAGCAGTTTAAGCAGGTTCTATGGCTACACCTTC. Amino acid sequence: CASSLSRFYGYTF.

This chain joins TRBV15 and TRBJ1-2; possible D gene TRBD1, 5 bases. Germline assignment: CDR1 LNHNV and CDR2 YYDKDF (reference sequence). V was clipped by 1 base and J by 5 bases, with 14 bases between them. The CDR3 has 15 residues. The CDR3 region has the DNA TGTGCCACCAGCAGAGCCGTCCCGGGGGTATATGGCTACACCTTC. It encodes CATSRAVPGVYGYTF.

The J gene is TRBJ1-1, the V gene TRBV4-3; D call uncertain. V was clipped by 1 base and J by 7 bases, with 16 bases between them. The germline gives CDR1 LGHNA, CDR2 YSLEER. The CDR3 has 15 amino acids. The CDR3 nucleotides read TGCGCCAGCAGCCAAGCCCCGGGGTCGGGCGATGAAGCTTTCTTT. Translating gives CASSQAPGSGDEAFF.

In this sample, this clone turned up a few times. The chain recombines TRBV7-9 with TRBJ1-2; no clear D. Trimming took 1 base from V and 8 from J, leaving 14 bases between them. CDR1 and CDR2 (germline): SEHNR, FQNEAQ (reference sequence). The CDR3 has 14 amino acids. The CDR3 sequence is CASSLEEGRKGYTF. The CDR3, as DNA: TGTGCCAGCAGCTTAGAGGAAGGGAGGAAGGGCTACACCTTC.

V is TRBV5-1 and J is TRBJ2-7; no reliable D call. V was trimmed by 3 bases and J by 2 bases, leaving 9 bases between them. The CDR3 contains 13 residues. The V gene's germline CDR1 is SGHRS and CDR2 YFSETQ. In DNA, the CDR3 is TGCGCCAGCAGCTACCAGGAAACCTACGAGCAGTACTTC. Its translation is CASSYQETYEQYF.

The chain uses TRBV19 and TRBJ1-1; tentative D call: TRBD1 (6 bases). The length of the CDR3 is 18 residues. The germline gives CDR1 LNHDA, CDR2 SQIVND (reference sequence). V lost 2 bases, J lost 6 bases, and 25 bases lay in between. The CDR3 spells CASSIRSTGGRHESEAFF. CDR3 coding DNA: TGTGCCAGTAGTATAAGGAGCACTGGGGGCAGGCACGAGTCTGAAGCTTTCTTT. The full variable domain, completed using reference TRBV19 and TRBJ1-1, is DGGITQSPKYLFRKEGQNVTLSCEQNLNHDAMYWYRQDPGQGLRLIYYSQIVNDFQKGDIAEGYSVSREKKESFPLTVTSAQKNPTAFYLCASSIRSTGGRHESEAFFGQGTRLTVV.

Only one count was recorded for this clone. V and J are TRBV6-5 and TRBJ2-1, with TRBD2 matching over 7 bases. This CDR3 has 12 amino acids. CDR1 is MNHEY and CDR2 is SVGAGI in the germline V gene. The V gene end was trimmed by 5 bases and the J gene end by 10 bases; junction bases not matched to a gene: 5. The CDR3 DNA is TGTGCCAGCAGTACCCATAGCGGGGAGCAGTTCTTC. Translated: CASSTHSGEQFF.

This clone occurred once. This chain connects TRBV18 to TRBJ2-1, with 12 bases identical to TRBD1. J lost 6 bases, V lost 8 bases, and 8 bases had no gene match. CDR1 is KGHSH, CDR2 LQKENI, per germline. This CDR3 region has 15 residues. The CDR3 loop is CASGAGQGAGNEQFF. In nucleotides, the CDR3 is TGTGCCAGCGGAGCGGGACAGGGGGCCGGCAATGAGCAGTTCTTC.

The CDR3 DNA sequence: TGCGCCAGCAGCCCCAAGACAGGGACCACCGGGGAGCTGTTTTTT. This sequence encodes CASSPKTGTTGELFF. The chain joins TRBV5-1 to TRBJ2-2, with TRBD1 identical over 7 bases. With V trimmed by 4 bases and J by 4 bases, 7 bases remained unmatched. The CDR3 spans 15 residues. The germline V gene has CDR1 SGHRS and CDR2 YFSETQ. The full variable domain, its missing parts supplied by reference TRBV5-1 and TRBJ2-2, is KAGVTQTPRYLIKTRGQQVTLSCSPISGHRSVSWYQQTPGQGLQFLFEYFSETQRNKGNFPGRFSGRQFSNSRSEMNVSTLELGDSALYLCASSPKTGTTGELFFGEGSRLTVL.

The chain recombines TRBV13 with TRBJ1-2; 12 bases are shared with TRBD1. The CDR3 loop spans 15 amino acids. Looked up from germline, CDR1 is PRHDT and CDR2 is FYEKMQ (reference sequence). V shed 2 bases, J shed 7 bases, and the junction held 5 bases outside the gene matches. Here the CDR3 DNA reads TGTGCCAGCAGCTTACCGGGACAGGGGGCTGGTGGCTACACCTTC. Residues: CASSLPGQGAGGYTF.

This chain connects TRBV4-2 to TRBJ1-1; 10 bases are a match to TRBD1. There are 17 residues in the CDR3. With V trimmed by 0 bases and J by 3 bases, 7 bases remained unmatched. CDR1 is LGHNA, CDR2 YNFKEQ, per germline. Here the CDR3 reads CASSQDRQGAGYTEAFF. CDR3 bases: TGTGCCAGCAGCCAAGATAGACAGGGGGCGGGGTACACTGAAGCTTTCTTT.

CDR3 residues: CASSVLAGEPTDTQYF. The CDR3 DNA reads as TGTGCCAGCAGCGTACTAGCGGGGGAGCCCACAGATACGCAGTATTTT. This chain uses TRBV3-1 (or the pseudogene TRBV3-2) with TRBJ2-3; the match to TRBD2 covers 11 bases. The CDR3 consists of 16 residues. V lost 5 bases, J lost 2 bases, and 6 bases stayed unmatched. Germline CDR1 reads LGHDT; CDR2 reads YNNKEL (reference sequence).

The rearrangement joins TRBV15 to TRBJ1-1; TRBD1 might be the D (6 bases). The V and J ends lost 1 base and 3 bases respectively, with 18 bases between them. Per the germline V gene, CDR1 is LNHNV and CDR2 is YYDKDF (reference sequence). The CDR3 loop spans 17 amino acids. The chain's CDR3 is CATSRGDGDTTYTEAFF. The CDR3 DNA sequence: TGTGCCACCAGCAGAGGGGATGGGGACACAACTTACACTGAAGCTTTCTTT.

The chain carries TRBV7-8 and TRBJ1-3; perhaps TRBD1 as D (5 bases). Trimming removed 4 bases at V and 3 bases at J, with 16 bases between. CDR1 is SGHVS, CDR2 FQNEAQ, per germline. The CDR3 spans 16 residues. In DNA, the CDR3 is TGTGCCAGCAGCTCTAACTCCGGGGGGATTGGAAACACCATATATTTT. It translates to CASSSNSGGIGNTIYF.

A few counts support this clone. V and J are TRBV3-1 (or the pseudogene TRBV3-2) and TRBJ1-1; TRBD1 matches at 8 bases. The CDR3 length is 19 residues. Germline CDR1 is LGHDT and CDR2 is YNNKEL (reference sequence). Trimming cost V 4 bases and J 0 bases; bases outside gene matches: 16. CDR3 in DNA: TGTGCCAGCAGCCCAATCCTCGGTACAGGGGGGAATATGAACACTGAAGCTTTCTTT. It codes for CASSPILGTGGNMNTEAFF.